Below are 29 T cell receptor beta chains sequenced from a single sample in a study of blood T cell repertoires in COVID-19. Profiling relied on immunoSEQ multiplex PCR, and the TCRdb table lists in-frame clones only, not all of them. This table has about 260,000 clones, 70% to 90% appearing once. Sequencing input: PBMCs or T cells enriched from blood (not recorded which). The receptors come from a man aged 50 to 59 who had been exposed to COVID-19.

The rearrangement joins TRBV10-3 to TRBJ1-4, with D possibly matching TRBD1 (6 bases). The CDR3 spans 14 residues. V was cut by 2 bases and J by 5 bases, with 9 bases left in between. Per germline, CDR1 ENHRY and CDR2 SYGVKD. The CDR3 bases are TGTGCCATCAGTGAGGGCCAGGGGAATGAAAAACTGTTTTTT. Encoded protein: CAISEGQGNEKLFF.

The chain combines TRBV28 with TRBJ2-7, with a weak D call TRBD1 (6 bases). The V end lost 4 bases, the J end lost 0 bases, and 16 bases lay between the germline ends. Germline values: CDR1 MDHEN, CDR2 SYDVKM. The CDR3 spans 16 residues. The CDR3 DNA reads TGTGCCAGCAGTTCCAATAACTGGGACACCTCCTACGAGCAGTACTTC. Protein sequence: CASSSNNWDTSYEQYF. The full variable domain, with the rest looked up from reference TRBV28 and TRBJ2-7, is DVKVTQSSRYLVKRTGEKVFLECVQDMDHENMFWYRQDPGLGLRLIYFSYDVKMKEKGDIPEGYSVSREKKERFSLILESASTNQTSMYLCASSSNNWDTSYEQYFGPGTRLTVT.

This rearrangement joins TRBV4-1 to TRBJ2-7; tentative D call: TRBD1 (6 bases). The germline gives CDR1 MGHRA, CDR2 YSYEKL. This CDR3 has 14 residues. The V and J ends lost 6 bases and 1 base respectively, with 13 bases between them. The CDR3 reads CASRRTAISYEQYF. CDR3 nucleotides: TGCGCCAGCAGGCGGACAGCGATATCCTACGAGCAGTACTTC.

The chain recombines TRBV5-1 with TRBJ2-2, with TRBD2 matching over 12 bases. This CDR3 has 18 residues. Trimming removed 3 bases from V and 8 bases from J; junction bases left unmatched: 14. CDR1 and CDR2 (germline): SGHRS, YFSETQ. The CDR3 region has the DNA TGCGCCAGCAGCTCCAACCCCCTGACTAGCGGGAGCGTGGGGGAGCTGTTTTTT. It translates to CASSSNPLTSGSVGELFF.

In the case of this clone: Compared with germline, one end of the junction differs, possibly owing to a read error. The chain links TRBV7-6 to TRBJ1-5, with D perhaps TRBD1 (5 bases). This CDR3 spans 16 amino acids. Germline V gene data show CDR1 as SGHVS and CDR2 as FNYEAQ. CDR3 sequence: CASNLAKDSTYQPQHF. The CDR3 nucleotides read TGTGCCAGCAACTTAGCTAAAGACAGTACGTATCAGCCCCAGCATTTT.

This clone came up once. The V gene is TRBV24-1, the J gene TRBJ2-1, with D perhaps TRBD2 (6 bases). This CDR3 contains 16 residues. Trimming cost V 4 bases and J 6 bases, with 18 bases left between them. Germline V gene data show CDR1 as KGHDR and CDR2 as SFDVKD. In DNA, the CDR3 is TGTGCCACCAGTGACCCGACCGGGACTTTCGTCAATGAGCAGTTCTTC. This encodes CATSDPTGTFVNEQFF.

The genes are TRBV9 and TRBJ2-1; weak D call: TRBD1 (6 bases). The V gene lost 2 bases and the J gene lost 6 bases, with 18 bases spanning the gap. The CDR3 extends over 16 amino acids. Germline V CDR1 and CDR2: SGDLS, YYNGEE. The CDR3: CASSVTIQGLGNEQFF. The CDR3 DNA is TGTGCCAGCAGCGTGACCATACAGGGTCTGGGCAATGAGCAGTTCTTC.

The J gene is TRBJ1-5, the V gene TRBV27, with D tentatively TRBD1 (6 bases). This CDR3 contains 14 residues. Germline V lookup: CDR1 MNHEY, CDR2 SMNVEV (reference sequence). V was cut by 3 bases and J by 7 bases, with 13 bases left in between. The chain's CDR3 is CASSFTGFAQPQHF. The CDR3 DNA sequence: TGTGCCAGCAGTTTTACAGGGTTTGCACAGCCCCAGCATTTT.

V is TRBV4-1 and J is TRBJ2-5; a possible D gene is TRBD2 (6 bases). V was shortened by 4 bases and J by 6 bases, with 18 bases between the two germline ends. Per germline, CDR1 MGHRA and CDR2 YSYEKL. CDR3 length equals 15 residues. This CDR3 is CASSRHGTSGKTQYF. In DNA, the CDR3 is TGCGCCAGCAGCCGTCACGGGACTTCTGGAAAGACCCAGTACTTC.

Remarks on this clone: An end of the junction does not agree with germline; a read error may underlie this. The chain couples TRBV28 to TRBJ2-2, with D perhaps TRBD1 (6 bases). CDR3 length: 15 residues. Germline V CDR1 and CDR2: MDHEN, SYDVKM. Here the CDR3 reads CASSLSDRTTEELFF. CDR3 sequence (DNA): TGTGCCAGCAGTCTCTCGGACAGAACGACCGAGGAGCTGTTTTTT.

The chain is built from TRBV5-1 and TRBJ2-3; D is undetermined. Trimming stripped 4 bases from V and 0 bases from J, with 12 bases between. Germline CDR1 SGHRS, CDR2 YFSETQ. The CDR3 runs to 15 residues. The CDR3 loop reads CASSPIPGSTDTQYF. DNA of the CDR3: TGCGCCAGCAGCCCGATACCAGGTAGCACAGATACGCAGTATTTT.

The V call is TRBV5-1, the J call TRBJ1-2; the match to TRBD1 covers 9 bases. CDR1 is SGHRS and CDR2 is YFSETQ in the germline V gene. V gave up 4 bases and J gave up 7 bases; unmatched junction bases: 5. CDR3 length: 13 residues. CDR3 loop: CASSRGTGSGYTF. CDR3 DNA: TGCGCCAGCAGCAGGGGGACAGGGTCTGGCTACACCTTC.

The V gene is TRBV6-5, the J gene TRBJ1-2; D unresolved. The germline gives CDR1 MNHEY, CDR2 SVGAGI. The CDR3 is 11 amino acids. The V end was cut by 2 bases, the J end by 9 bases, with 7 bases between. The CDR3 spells CASSYGSSYTF. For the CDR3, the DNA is TGTGCCAGCAGTTACGGTAGCAGCTACACCTTC.

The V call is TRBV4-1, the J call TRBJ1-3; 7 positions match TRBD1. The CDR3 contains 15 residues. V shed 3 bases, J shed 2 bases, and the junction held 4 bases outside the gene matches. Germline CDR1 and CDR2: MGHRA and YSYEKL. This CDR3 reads CASSHPGTAGNTIYF. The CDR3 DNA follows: TGCGCCAGCAGCCATCCCGGGACAGCTGGAAACACCATATATTTT.

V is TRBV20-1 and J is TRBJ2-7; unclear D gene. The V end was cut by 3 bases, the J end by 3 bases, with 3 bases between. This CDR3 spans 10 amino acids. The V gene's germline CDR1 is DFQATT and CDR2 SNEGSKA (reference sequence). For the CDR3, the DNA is TGCAGTGCTAGCCTCTACGAGCAGTACTTC. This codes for CSASLYEQYF.

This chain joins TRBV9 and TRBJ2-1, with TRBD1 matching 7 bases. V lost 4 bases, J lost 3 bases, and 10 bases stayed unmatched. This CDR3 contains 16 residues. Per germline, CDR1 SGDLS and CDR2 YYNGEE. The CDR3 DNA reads TGTGCCAGCAGCCCTAACCCGGGACAGCACTACAATGAGCAGTTCTTC. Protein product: CASSPNPGQHYNEQFF.

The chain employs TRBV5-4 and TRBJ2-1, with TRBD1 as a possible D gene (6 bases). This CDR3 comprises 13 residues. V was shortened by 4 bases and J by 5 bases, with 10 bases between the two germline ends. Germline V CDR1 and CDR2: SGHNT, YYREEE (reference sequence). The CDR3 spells CASSKHRDNEQFF. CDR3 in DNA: TGTGCCAGCAGCAAGCACAGGGACAATGAGCAGTTCTTC.

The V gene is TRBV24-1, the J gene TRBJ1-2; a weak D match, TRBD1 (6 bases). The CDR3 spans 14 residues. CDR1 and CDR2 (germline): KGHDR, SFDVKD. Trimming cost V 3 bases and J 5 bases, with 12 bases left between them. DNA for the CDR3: TGTGCCACCAGTGATGAGGGACAAGTGTATGGCTACACCTTC. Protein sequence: CATSDEGQVYGYTF.

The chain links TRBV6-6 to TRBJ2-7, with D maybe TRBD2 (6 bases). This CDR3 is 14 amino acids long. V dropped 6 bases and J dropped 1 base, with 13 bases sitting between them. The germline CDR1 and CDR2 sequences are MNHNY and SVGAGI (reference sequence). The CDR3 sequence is CASSLSTSSYEQYF. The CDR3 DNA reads TGTGCCAGCAGCCTATCGACTAGTTCCTACGAGCAGTACTTC.

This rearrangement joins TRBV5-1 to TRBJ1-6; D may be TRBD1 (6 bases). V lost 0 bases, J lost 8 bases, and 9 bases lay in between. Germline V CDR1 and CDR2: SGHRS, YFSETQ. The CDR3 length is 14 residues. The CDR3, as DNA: TGCGCCAGCAGCTTGGCACAGGGTGATTCACCCCTCCACTTT. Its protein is CASSLAQGDSPLHF.

The CDR3 here is CASRMGGKNEQYF. As DNA, the CDR3 is TGTGCCAGCAGAATGGGGGGGAAGAACGAGCAGTACTTC. V is TRBV28 and J is TRBJ2-7, with TRBD2 matching over 7 bases. CDR1 and CDR2 (germline): MDHEN, SYDVKM. Trimming at V came to 6 bases and at J to 5 bases, leaving 7 bases not matched to a gene. This CDR3 is built from 13 residues.

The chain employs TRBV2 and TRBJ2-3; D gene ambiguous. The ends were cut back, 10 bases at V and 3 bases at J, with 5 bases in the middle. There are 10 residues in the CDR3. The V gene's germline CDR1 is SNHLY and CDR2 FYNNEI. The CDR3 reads CATVTDTQYF. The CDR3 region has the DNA TGTGCCACCGTAACAGATACGCAGTATTTT. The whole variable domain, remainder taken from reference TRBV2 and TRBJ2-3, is EPEVTQTPSHQVTQMGQEVILRCVPISNHLYFYWYRQILGQKVEFLVSFYNNEISEKSEIFDDQFSVERPDGSNFTLKIRSTKLEDSAMYFCATVTDTQYFGPGTRLTVL.

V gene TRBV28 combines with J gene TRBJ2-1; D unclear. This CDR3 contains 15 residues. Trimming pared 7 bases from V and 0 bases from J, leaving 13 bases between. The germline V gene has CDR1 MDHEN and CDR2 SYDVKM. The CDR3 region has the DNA TGTGCCAGCAATCTAGGTCTCCGCTCCTACAATGAGCAGTTCTTC. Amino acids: CASNLGLRSYNEQFF.

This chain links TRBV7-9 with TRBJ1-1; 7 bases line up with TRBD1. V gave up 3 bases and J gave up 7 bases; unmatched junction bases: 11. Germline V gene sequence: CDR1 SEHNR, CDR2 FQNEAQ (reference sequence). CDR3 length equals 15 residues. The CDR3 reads CASSFSKGADLEAFF. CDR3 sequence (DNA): TGTGCCAGCAGCTTTAGTAAGGGGGCCGACCTTGAAGCTTTCTTT. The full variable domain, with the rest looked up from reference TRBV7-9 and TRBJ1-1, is DTGVSQNPRHKITKRGQNVTFRCDPISEHNRLYWYRQTLGQGPEFLTYFQNEAQLEKSRLLSDRFSAERPKGSFSTLEIQRTEQGDSAMYLCASSFSKGADLEAFFGQGTRLTVV.

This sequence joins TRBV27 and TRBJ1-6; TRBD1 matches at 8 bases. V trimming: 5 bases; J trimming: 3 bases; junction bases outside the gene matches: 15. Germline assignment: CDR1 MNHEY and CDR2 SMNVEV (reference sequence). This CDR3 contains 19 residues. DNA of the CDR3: TGTGCCAGCAGTGCCCTTGGACAGGGCGCGGGAAACTATAATTCACCCCTCCACTTT. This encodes CASSALGQGAGNYNSPLHF.

DNA of the CDR3: TGTGCCAGCAGCTTCTCCGGGACTGAGAACACTGAAGCTTTCTTT. This codes for CASSFSGTENTEAFF. The genes are TRBV7-3 and TRBJ1-1, with D perhaps matching TRBD1 (5 bases). The germline CDR1 and CDR2 sequences are SGHTA and FQGTGA. V was clipped by 3 bases and J by 1 base, with 12 bases between them. The CDR3 loop spans 15 amino acids.

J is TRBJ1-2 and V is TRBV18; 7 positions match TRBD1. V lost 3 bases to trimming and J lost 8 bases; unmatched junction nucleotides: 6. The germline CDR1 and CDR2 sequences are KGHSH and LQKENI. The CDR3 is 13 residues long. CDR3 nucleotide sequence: TGTGCCAGCTCACCCGACAGGGAAAGGGGCTACACCTTC. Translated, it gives CASSPDRERGYTF. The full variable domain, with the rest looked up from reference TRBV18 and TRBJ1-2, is NAGVMQNPRHLVRRRGQEARLRCSPMKGHSHVYWYRQLPEEGLKFMVYLQKENIIDESGMPKERFSAEFPKEGPSILRIQQVVRGDSAAYFCASSPDRERGYTFGSGTRLTVV.

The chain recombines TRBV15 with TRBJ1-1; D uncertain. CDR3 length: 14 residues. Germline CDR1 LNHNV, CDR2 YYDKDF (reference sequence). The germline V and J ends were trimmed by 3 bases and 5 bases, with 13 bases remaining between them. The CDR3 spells CATSRGAGGTEAFF. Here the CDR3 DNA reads TGTGCCACCAGCAGGGGCGCGGGAGGGACTGAAGCTTTCTTT.

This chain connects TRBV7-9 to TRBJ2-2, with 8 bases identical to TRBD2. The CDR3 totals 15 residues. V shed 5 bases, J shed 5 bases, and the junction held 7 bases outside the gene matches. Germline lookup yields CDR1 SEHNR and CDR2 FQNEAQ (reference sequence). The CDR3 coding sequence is TGTGCCAGCAGCAGGAGCGGGAGCAGAACCGGGGAGCTGTTTTTT. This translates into CASSRSGSRTGELFF. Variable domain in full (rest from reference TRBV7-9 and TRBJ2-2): DTGVSQNPRHKITKRGQNVTFRCDPISEHNRLYWYRQTLGQGPEFLTYFQNEAQLEKSRLLSDRFSAERPKGSFSTLEIQRTEQGDSAMYLCASSRSGSRTGELFFGEGSRLTVL.